This TCR beta chain was sequenced for a study of cytomegalovirus exposure and HLA in healthy donors. Study-wide background: As released early, the data held approximately 80 million unique TCRs from HLA-typed donors. Study-wide findings and caveats: As a later analysis showed, a missense DCLRE1C variant was linked to trimming of TCR beta V- and J-genes. Per a prior analysis, the majority of TCR beta V segments were productive roughly 87% or roughly 30% of the time.

Participants comprised healthy donors of bone marrow. Vbeta (60) and Jbeta (13) primers were used in the PCR. Measured with immunoSEQ multiplex PCR; TCRdb has only the in-frame clones, and not every one. The sample holds 130,000 to 150,000 clones, around 80% seen once. The V gene lost 8 bases and the J gene lost 2 bases, with 10 bases spanning the gap. The CDR3 is 12 residues long. Germline V gene lookup returns CDR1 SEHNR and CDR2 FQNEAQ (reference sequence). This clone was detected only a few times. The antigen remains unidentified. J is TRBJ2-7 and V is TRBV7-9, with D maybe TRBD1 (5 bases). The origin of this receptor is a boy younger than 10 in good health and CMV-seronegative. Specimen: PBMCs. CDR3 in amino acids: CASQTGAYEQYF. The CDR3 DNA reads as TGTGCCAGCCAAACAGGAGCCTACGAGCAGTACTTC.